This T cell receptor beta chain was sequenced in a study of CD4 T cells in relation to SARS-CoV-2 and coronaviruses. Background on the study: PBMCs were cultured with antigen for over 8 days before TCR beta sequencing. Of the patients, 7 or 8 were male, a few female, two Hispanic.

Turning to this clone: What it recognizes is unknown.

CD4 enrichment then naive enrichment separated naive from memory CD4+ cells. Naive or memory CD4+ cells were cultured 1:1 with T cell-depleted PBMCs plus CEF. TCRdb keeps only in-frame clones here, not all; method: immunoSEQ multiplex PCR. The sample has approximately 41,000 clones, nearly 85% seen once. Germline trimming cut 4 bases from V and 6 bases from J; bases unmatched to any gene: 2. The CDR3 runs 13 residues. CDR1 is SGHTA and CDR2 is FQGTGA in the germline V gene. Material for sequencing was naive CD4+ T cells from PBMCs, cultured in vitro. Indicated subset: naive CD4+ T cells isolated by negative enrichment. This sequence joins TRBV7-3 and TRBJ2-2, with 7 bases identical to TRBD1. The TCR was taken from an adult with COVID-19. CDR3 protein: CASSSQGAGELFF. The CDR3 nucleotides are TGTGCCAGCAGCTCCCAGGGGGCCGGGGAGCTGTTTTTT.